This TCR beta chain was sequenced during a study of T cell changes during pregnancy in multiple sclerosis. Clones were sequenced by immunoSEQ multiplex PCR, and TCRdb holds only the in-frame ones, with some missing. The sample lists tens of thousands of clones, about 89% seen once, with under 3.5% in the top ten. This CDR3 contains 13 residues. Unmatched junction bases numbered 1, after V lost 5 bases and J lost 4 bases. From germline, CDR1 is MNHNS and CDR2 SASEGT. This sequence was found in a female donor in good health, enrolled as a control in a pregnancy study. The source material was CD4+ T cells from peripheral blood mononuclear cells, sampled in the first trimester of pregnancy. J is TRBJ2-1 and V is TRBV6-1; 8 nucleotides match TRBD1. CDR3 coding DNA: TGTGCCAGCAGTTGGGACAGGTACAATGAGCAGTTCTTC. This gives the protein CASSWDRYNEQFF.